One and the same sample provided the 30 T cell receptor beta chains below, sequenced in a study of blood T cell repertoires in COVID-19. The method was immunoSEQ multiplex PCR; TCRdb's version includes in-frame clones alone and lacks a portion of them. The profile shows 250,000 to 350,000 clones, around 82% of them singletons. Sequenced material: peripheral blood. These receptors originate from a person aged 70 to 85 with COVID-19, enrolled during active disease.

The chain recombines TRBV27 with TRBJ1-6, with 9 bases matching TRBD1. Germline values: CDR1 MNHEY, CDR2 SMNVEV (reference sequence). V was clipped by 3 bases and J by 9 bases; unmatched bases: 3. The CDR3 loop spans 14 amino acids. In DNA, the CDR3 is TGTGCCAGCAGTTTTACAGGGGGCGGTTCACCCCTCCACTTT. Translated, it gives CASSFTGGGSPLHF.

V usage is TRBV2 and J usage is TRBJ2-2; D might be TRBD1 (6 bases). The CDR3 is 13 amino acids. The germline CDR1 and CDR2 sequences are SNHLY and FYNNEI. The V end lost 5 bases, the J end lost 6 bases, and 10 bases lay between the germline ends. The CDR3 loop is CASSPTGPGELFF. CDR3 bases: TGTGCCAGCAGTCCGACAGGACCCGGGGAGCTGTTTTTT.

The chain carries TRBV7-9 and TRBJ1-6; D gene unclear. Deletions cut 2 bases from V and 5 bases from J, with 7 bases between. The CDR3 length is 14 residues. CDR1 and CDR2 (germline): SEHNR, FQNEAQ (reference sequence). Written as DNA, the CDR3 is TGTGCCAGCAGCTTAAGTCGAGATAATTCACCCCTCCACTTT. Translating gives CASSLSRDNSPLHF.

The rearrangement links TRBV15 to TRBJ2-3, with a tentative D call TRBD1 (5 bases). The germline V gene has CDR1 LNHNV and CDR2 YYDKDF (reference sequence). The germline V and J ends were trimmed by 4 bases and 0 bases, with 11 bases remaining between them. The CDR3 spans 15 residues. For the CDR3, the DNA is TGTGCCACCAGCACCAGGACATTGAGCACAGATACGCAGTATTTT. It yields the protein CATSTRTLSTDTQYF.

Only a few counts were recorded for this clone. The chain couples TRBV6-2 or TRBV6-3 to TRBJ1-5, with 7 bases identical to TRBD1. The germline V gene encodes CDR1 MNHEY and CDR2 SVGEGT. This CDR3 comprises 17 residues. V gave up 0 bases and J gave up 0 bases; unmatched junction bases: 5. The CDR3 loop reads CASSYSFGTDSNQPQHF. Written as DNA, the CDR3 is TGTGCCAGCAGTTACTCGTTCGGGACAGATAGCAATCAGCCCCAGCATTTT.

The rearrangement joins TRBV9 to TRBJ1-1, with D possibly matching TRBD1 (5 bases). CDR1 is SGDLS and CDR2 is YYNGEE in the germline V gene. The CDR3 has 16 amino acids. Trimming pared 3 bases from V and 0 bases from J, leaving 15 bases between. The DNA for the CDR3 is TGTGCCAGCAGCGCCCGAACAGGAACACTGAACACTGAAGCTTTCTTT. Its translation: CASSARTGTLNTEAFF.

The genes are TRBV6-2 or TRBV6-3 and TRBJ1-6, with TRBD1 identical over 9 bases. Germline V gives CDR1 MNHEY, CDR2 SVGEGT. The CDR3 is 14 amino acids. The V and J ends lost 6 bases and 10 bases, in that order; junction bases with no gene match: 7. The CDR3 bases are TGTGCCAGCAGCGACCGGGACAGGGCCTCACCCCTCCACTTT. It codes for CASSDRDRASPLHF.

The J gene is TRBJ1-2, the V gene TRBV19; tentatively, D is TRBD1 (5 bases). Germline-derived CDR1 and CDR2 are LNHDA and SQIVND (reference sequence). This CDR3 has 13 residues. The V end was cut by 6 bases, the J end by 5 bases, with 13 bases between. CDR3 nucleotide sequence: TGTGCCAGTAGCTGGGGCCCTCTATATGGCTACACCTTC. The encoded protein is CASSWGPLYGYTF.

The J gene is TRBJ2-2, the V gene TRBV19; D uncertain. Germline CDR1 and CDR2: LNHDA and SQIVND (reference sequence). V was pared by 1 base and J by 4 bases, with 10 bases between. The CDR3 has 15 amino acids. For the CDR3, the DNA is TGTGCCAGTAGTATAGTCGCCAGGCTCACCGGGGAGCTGTTTTTT. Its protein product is CASSIVARLTGELFF.

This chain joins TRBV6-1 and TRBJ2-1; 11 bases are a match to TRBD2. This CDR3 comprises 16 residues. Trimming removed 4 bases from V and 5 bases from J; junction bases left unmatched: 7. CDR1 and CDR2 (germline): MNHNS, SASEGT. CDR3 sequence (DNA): TGTGCCAGCAGTGGGCTAGCGGGGGGACACAACAATGAGCAGTTCTTC. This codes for CASSGLAGGHNNEQFF.

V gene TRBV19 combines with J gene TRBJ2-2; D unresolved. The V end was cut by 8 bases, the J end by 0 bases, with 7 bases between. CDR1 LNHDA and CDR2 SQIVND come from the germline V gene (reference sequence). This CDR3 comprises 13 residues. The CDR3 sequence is CASAETNTGELFF. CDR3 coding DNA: TGTGCCAGTGCGGAAACGAACACCGGGGAGCTGTTTTTT. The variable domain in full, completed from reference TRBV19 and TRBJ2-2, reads DGGITQSPKYLFRKEGQNVTLSCEQNLNHDAMYWYRQDPGQGLRLIYYSQIVNDFQKGDIAEGYSVSREKKESFPLTVTSAQKNPTAFYLCASAETNTGELFFGEGSRLTVL.

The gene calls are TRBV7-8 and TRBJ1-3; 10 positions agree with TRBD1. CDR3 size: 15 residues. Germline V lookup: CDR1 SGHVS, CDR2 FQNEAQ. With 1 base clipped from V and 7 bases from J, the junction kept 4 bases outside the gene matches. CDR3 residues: CASSLGGQGGNTIYF. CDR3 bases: TGTGCCAGCAGCTTAGGAGGACAGGGGGGGAACACCATATATTTT.

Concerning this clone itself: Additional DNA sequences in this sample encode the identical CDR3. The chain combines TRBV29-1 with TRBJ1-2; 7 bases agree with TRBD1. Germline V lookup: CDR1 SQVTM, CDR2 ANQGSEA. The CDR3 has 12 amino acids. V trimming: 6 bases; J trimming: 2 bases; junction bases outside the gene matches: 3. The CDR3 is CSVNRGNYGYTF. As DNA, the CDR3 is TGCAGCGTGAACAGGGGCAACTATGGCTACACCTTC.

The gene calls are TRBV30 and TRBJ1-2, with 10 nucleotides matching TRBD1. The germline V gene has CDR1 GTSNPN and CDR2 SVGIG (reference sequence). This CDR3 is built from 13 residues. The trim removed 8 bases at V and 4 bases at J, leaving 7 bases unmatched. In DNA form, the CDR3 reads TGTGCCGGCCAGGACAGGGGGATCTATGGCTACACCTTC. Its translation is CAGQDRGIYGYTF. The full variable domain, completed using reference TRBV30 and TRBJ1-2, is SQTIHQWPATLVQPVGSPLSLECTVEGTSNPNLYWYRQAAGRGLQLLFYSVGIGQISSEVPQNLSASRPQDRQFILSSKKLLLSDSGFYLCAGQDRGIYGYTFGSGTRLTVV.

The CDR3 DNA is TGTGCCAGCAGCCGATCATCCGGGACAGGGGAGATTCGAAACACCATATATTTT. Translated, it gives CASSRSSGTGEIRNTIYF. V is TRBV6-6 and J is TRBJ1-3, with TRBD1 identical over 10 bases. The V segment lost 6 bases and the J segment 5 bases; nucleotides outside the gene matches: 16. The CDR3 consists of 18 residues. Germline V gene data show CDR1 as MNHNY and CDR2 as SVGAGI (reference sequence).

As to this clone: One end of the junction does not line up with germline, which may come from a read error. DNA of the CDR3: TGTGCCACCGGTGATTTGATATCGGGGTTGACCGGGGAGCTGTTTTTT. It yields the protein CATGDLISGLTGELFF. The V call is TRBV24-1, the J call TRBJ2-2, with D perhaps matching TRBD2 (5 bases). The CDR3 loop spans 16 amino acids. The germline CDR1 and CDR2 sequences are KGHDR and SFDVKD.

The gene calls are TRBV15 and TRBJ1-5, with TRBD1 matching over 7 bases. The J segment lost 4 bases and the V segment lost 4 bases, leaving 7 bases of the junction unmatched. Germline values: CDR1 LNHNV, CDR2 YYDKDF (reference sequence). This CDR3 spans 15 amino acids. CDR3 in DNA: TGTGCCACCAGCACACTACAGGGGCGAAATCAGCCCCAGCATTTT. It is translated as CATSTLQGRNQPQHF.

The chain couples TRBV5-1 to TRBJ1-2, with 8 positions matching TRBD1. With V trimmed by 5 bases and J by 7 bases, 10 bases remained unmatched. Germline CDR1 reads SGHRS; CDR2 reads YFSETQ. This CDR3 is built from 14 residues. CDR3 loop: CASSHDRGSVGYTF. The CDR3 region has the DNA TGCGCCAGCAGTCACGACAGGGGCTCGGTTGGCTACACCTTC. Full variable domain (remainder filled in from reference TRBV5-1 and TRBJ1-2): KAGVTQTPRYLIKTRGQQVTLSCSPISGHRSVSWYQQTPGQGLQFLFEYFSETQRNKGNFPGRFSGRQFSNSRSEMNVSTLELGDSALYLCASSHDRGSVGYTFGSGTRLTVV.

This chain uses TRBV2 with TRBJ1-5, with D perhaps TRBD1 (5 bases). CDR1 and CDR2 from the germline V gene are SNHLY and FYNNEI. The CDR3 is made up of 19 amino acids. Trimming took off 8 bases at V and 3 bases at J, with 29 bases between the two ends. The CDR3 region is CASSEQDKGAADSNQPQHF. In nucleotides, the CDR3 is TGTGCCAGCTCCGAGCAAGACAAAGGGGCCGCAGATTCCAATCAGCCCCAGCATTTT.

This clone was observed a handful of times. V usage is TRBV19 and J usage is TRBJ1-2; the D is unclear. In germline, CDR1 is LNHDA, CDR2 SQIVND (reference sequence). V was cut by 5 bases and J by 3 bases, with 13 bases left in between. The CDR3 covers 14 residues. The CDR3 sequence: CASSSQRSDYGYTF. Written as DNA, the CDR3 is TGTGCCAGTAGTTCACAGAGATCCGACTATGGCTACACCTTC.

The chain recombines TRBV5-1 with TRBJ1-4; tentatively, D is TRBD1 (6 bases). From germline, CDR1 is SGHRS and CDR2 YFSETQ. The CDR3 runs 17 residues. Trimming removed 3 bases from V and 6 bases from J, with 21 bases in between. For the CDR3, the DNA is TGCGCCAGCAGCTACAATTTGGGGGCGAGGGGTGATGAAAAACTGTTTTTT. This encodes CASSYNLGARGDEKLFF.

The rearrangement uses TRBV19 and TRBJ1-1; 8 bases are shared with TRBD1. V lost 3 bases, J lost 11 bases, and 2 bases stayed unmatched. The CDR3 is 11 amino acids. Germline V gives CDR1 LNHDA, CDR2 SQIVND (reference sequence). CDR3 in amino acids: CASSMRTGAFF. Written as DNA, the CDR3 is TGTGCCAGTAGTATGCGGACAGGGGCTTTCTTT.

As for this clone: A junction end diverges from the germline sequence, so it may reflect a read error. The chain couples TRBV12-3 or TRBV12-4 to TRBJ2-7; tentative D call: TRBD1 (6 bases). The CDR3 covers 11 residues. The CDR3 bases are TGTGCCAGCAGTTCAAACAGGGATCTCCTCTTC. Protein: CASSSNRDLLF.

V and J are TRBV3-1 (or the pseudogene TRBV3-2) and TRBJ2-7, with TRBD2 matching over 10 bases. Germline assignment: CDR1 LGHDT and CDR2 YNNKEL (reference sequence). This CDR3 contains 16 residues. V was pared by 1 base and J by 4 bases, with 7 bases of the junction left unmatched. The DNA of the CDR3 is TGTGCCAGCAGCCAAGGAGCGGCTAGCGGGAGATACGAGCAGTACTTC. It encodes CASSQGAASGRYEQYF.

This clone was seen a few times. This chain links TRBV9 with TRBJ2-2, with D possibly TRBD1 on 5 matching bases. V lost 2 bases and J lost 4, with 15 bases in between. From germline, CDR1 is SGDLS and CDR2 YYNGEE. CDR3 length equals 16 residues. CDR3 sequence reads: CASSVSQGSSTGELFF. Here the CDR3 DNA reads TGTGCCAGCAGCGTTAGTCAGGGTTCAAGCACCGGGGAGCTGTTTTTT.

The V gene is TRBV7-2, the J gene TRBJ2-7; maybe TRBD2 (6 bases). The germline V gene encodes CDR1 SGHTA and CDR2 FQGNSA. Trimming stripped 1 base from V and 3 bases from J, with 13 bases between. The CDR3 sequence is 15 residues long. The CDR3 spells CASSLVRGTGYEQYF. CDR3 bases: TGTGCCAGCAGCTTAGTTCGCGGGACGGGCTACGAGCAGTACTTC.

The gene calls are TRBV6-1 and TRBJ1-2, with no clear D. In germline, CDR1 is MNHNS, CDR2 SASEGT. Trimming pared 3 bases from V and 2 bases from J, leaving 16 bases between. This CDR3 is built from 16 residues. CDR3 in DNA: TGTGCCAGCAGTGATCCCCGACTTCACGCCAACTATGGCTACACCTTC. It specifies CASSDPRLHANYGYTF.

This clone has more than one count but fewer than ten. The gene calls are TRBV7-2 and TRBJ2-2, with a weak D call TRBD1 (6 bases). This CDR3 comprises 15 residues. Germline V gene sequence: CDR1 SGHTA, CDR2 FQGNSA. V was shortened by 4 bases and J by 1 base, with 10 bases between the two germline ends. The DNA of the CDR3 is TGTGCCAGCAGCTCGACAGGATTGAACACCGGGGAGCTGTTTTTT. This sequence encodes CASSSTGLNTGELFF.

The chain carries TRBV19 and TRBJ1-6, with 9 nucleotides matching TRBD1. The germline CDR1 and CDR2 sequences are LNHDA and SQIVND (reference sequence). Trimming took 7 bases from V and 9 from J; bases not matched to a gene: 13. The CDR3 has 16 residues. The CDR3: CASTQPGQGVGSPLHF. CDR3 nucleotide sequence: TGTGCCAGTACCCAGCCGGGACAGGGCGTCGGTTCACCCCTCCACTTT.

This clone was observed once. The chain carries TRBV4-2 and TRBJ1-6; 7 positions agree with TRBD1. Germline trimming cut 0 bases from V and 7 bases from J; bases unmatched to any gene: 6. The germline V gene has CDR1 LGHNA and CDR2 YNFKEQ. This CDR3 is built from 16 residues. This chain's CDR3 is CASSQDWGQKNSPLHF. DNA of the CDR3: TGTGCCAGCAGCCAAGATTGGGGACAGAAAAATTCACCCCTCCACTTT.